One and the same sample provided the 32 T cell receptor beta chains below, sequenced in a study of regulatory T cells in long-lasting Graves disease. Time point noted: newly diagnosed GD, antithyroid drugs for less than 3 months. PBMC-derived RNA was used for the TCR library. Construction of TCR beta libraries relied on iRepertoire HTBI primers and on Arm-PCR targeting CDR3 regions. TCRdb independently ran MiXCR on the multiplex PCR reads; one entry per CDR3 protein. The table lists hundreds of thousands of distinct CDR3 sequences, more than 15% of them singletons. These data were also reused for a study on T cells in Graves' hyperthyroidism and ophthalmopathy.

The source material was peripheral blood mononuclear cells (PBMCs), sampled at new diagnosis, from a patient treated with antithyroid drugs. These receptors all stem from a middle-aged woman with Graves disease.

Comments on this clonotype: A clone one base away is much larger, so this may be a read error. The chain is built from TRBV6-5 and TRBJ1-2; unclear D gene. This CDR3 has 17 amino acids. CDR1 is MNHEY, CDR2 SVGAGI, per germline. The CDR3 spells CTSSYSITDQFNYGYTF. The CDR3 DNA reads TGTACCAGCAGTTACTCGATTACAGATCAATTTAACTATGGCTACACCTTC.

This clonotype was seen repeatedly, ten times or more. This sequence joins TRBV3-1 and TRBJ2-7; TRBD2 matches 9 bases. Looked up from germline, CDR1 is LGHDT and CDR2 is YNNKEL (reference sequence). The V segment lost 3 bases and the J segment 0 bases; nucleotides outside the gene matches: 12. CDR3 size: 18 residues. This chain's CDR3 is CASSHPGLATHPSYEQYF. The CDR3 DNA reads TGTGCCAGCAGCCACCCTGGACTAGCGACTCATCCCTCCTACGAGCAGTACTTC.

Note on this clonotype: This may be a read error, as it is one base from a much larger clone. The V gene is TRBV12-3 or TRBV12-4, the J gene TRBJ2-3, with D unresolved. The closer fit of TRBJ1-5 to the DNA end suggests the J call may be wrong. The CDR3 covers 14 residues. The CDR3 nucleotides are TGTGCCAGCAGTTTTGAGAGGCAAGGAGGTACGCAGCATTTT. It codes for CASSFERQGGTQHF.

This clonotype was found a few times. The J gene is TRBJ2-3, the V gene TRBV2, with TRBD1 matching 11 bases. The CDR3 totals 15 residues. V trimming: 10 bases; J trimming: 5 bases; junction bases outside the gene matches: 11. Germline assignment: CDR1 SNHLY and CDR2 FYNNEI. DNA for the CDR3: TGTGCCACCTCACCGGACAGGGGGCCGGGAGATACGCAGTATTTT. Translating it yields CATSPDRGPGDTQYF.

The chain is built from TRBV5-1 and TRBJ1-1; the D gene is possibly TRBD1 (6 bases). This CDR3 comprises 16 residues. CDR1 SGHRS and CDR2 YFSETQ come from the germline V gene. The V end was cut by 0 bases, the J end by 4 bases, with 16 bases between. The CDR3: CASSLALGGATTEAFF. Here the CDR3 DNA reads TGCGCCAGCAGCTTGGCCTTAGGGGGGGCGACCACTGAAGCTTTCTTT.

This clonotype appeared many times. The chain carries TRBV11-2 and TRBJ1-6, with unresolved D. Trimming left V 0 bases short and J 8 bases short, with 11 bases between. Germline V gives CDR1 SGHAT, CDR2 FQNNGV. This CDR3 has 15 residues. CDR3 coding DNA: TGTGCCAGCAGCTTAGAAGGCAGTGTTGATTCACCCCTCCACTTT. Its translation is CASSLEGSVDSPLHF.

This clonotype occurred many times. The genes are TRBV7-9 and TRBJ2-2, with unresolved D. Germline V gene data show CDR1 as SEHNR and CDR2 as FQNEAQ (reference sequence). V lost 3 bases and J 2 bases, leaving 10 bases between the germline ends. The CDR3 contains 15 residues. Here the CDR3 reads CASSFRNTNTGELFF. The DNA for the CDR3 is TGTGCCAGCAGCTTCCGGAACACAAACACCGGGGAGCTGTTTTTT. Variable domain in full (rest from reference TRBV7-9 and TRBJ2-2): DTGVSQNPRHKITKRGQNVTFRCDPISEHNRLYWYRQTLGQGPEFLTYFQNEAQLEKSRLLSDRFSAERPKGSFSTLEIQRTEQGDSAMYLCASSFRNTNTGELFFGEGSRLTVL.

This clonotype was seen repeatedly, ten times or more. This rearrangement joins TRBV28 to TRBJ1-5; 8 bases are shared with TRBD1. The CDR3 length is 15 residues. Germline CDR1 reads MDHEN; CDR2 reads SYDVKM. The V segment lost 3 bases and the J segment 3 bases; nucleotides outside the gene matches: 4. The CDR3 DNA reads TGTGCCAGCAGTTTCGCCAGGGGGCACAATCAGCCCCAGCATTTT. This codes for CASSFARGHNQPQHF.

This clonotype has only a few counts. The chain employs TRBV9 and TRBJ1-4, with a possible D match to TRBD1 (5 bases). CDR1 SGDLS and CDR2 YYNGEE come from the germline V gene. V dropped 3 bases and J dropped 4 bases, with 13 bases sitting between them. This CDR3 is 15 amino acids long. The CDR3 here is CASSAQAQGNEKLFF. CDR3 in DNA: TGTGCCAGCAGCGCACAAGCCCAGGGTAATGAAAAACTGTTTTTT.

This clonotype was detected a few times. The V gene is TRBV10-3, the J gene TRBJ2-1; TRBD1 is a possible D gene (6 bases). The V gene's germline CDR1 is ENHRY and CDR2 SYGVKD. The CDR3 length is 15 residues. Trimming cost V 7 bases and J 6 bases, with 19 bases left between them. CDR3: CAIMSNREFSNEQFF. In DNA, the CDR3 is TGTGCCATCATGTCGAACAGGGAATTTAGCAATGAGCAGTTCTTC.

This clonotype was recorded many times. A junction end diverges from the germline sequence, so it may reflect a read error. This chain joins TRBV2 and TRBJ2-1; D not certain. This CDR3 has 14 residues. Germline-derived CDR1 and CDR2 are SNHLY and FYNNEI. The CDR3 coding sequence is TGTGCCACCAGTTCCTCCCAGGTCCACAATGAGCAGTTCTTC. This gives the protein CATSSSQVHNEQFF.

CDR3 region: CASSQDEGLGRPELFF. The CDR3 DNA is TGCGCCAGCAGCCAAGATGAGGGTCTAGGACGCCCAGAGCTGTTTTTT. V is TRBV4-1 and J is TRBJ2-2, with a possible D match to TRBD2 (5 bases). The CDR3 runs to 16 residues. Germline-derived CDR1 and CDR2 are MGHRA and YSYEKL. Trimming took 0 bases from V and 11 from J, leaving 19 bases between them.

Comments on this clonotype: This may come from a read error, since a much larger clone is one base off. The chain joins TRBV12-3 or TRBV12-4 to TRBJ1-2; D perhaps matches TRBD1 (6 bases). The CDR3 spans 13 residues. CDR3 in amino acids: CASSGGRIGGYAF. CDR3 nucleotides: TGTGCCAGCAGTGGGGGGCGCATAGGTGGCTACGCCTTC.

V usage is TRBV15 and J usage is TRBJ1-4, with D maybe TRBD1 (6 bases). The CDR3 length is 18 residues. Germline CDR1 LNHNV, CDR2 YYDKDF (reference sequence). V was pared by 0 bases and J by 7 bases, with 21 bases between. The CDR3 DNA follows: TGTGCCACCAGCAGAGAAAGAGGGACGGGCGCCAGGGGTGAAAAACTGTTTTTT. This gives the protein CATSRERGTGARGEKLFF.

The CDR3 spells CASTSSQGRQETQYF. In DNA, the CDR3 is TGTGCCAGCACCTCTTCTCAAGGTCGGCAGGAGACCCAGTACTTC. The gene calls are TRBV12-3 or TRBV12-4 and TRBJ2-5; D is unresolved. V lost 7 bases, J lost 5 bases, and 20 bases lay in between. The CDR3 consists of 15 residues.

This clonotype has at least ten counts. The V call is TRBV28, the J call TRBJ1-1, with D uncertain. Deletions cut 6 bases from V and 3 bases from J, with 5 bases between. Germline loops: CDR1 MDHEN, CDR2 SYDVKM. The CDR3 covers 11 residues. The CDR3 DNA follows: TGTGCCAGCAGGACGGACACTGAAGCTTTCTTT. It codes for CASRTDTEAFF.

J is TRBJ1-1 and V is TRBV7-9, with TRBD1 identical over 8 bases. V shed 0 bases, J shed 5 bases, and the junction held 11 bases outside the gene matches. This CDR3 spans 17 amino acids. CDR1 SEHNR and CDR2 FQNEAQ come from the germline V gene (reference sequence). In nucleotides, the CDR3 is TGTGCCAGCAGCTTAGCCGGGACAGGAGGGGGATGGACTGAAGCTTTCTTT. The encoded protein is CASSLAGTGGGWTEAFF.

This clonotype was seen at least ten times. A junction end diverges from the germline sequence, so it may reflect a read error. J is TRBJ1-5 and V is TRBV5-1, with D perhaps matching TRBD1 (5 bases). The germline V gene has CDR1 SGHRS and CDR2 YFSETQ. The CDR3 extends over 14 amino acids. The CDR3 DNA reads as TGTGCCAGCAGCCGTCGACAGATCAATCAGCCCCAGCATTTT. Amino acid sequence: CASSRRQINQPQHF.

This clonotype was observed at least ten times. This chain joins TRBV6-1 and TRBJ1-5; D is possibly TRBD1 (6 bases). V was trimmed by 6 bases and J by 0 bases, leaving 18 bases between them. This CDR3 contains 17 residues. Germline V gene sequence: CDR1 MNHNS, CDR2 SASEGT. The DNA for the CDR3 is TGTGCCAGCAGGGCAACAGGGATCCCATATAGCAATCAGCCCCAGCATTTT. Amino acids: CASRATGIPYSNQPQHF.

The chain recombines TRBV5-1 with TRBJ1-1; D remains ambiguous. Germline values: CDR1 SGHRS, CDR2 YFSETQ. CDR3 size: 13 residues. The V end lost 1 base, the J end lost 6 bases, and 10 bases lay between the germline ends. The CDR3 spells CASSLREMAEAFF. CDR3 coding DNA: TGCGCCAGCAGCTTGAGGGAAATGGCTGAAGCTTTCTTT. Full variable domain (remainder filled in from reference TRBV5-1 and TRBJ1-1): KAGVTQTPRYLIKTRGQQVTLSCSPISGHRSVSWYQQTPGQGLQFLFEYFSETQRNKGNFPGRFSGRQFSNSRSEMNVSTLELGDSALYLCASSLREMAEAFFGQGTRLTVV.

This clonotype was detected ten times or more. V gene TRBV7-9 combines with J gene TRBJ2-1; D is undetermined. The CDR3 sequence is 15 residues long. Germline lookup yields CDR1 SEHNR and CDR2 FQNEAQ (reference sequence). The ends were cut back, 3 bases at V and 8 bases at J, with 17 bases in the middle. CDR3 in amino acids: CASSFDLSPVDEQFF. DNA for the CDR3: TGTGCCAGCAGCTTCGATCTGTCCCCCGTGGATGAGCAGTTCTTC.

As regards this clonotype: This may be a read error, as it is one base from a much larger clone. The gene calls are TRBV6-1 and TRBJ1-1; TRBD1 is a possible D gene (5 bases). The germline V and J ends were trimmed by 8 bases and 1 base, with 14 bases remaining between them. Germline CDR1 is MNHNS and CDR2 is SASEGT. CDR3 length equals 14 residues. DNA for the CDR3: TGTGCCAGCCTCCCCGGGGGGGAGAACACTGAAGCTTTCTTT. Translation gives CASLPGGENTEAFF.

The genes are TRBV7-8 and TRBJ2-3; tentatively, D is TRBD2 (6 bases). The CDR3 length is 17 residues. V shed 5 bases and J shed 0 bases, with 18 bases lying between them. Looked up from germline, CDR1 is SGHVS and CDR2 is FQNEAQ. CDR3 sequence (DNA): TGTGCCAGCAGCCCATCAGCTGGCGGGGTGAGCACAGATACGCAGTATTTT. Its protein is CASSPSAGGVSTDTQYF.

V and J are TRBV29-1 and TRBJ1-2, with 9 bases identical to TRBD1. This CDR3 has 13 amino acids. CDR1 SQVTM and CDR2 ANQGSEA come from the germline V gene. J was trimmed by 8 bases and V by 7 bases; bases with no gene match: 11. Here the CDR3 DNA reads TGCAGCGCTTCAACAGGGGGCGGAGAAGGCTACACCTTC. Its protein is CSASTGGGEGYTF.

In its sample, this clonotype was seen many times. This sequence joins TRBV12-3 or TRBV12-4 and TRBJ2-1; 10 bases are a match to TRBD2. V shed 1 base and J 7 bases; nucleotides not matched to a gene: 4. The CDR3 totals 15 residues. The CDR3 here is CASSLERGGPNEQFF. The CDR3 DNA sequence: TGTGCCAGCAGTTTAGAGCGGGGGGGCCCGAATGAGCAGTTCTTC.

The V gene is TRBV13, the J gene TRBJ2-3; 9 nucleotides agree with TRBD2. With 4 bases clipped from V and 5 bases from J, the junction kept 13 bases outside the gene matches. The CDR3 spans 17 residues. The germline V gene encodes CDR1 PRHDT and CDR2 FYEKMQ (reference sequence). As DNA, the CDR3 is TGTGCCAGCAGCTCCCTGGTCGCGGGGGGGGAAGGAGATACGCAGTATTTT. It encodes CASSSLVAGGEGDTQYF.

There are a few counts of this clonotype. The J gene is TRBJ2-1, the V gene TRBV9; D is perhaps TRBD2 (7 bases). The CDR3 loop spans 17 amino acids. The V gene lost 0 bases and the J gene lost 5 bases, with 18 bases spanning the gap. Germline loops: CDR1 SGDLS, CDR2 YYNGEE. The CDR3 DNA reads TGTGCCAGCAGCGTAGAGGGGCACGGGGGGCCAGACAATGAGCAGTTCTTC. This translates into CASSVEGHGGPDNEQFF.

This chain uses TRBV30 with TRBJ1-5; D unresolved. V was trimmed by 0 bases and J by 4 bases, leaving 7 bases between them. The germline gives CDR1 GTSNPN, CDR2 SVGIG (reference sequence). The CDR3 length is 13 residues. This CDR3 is CAWSVDLNQPQHF. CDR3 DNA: TGTGCCTGGAGTGTGGACCTAAATCAGCCCCAGCATTTT.

The CDR3 loop is CASSFEPRNEKLFF. The CDR3 coding sequence is TGTGCCAGCAGTTTTGAACCCAGAAATGAAAAACTGTTTTTT. This chain uses TRBV28 with TRBJ1-4; D remains ambiguous. This CDR3 has 14 residues. In germline, CDR1 is MDHEN, CDR2 SYDVKM. Trimming pared 3 bases from V and 5 bases from J, leaving 10 bases between.

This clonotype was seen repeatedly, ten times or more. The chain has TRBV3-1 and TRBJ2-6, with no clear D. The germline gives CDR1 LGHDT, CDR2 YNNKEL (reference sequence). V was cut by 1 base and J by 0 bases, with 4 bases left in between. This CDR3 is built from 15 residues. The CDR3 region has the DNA TGTGCCAGCAGCCAAGTCCGCTCTGGGGCCAACGTCCTGACTTTC. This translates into CASSQVRSGANVLTF.

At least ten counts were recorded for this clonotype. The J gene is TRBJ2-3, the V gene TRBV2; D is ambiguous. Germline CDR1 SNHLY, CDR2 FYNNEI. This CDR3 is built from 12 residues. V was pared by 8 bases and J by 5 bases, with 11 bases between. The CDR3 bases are TGTGCCAGCGGGGTAATACGAGATACGCAGTATTTT. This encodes CASGVIRDTQYF.

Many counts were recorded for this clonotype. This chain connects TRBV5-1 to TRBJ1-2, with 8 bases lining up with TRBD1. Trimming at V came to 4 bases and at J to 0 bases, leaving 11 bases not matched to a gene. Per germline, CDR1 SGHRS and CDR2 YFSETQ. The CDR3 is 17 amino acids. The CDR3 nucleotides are TGCGCCAGCAGCGCAGGGACGGACAGGGCAACTAACTATGGCTACACCTTC. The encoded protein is CASSAGTDRATNYGYTF.